The TCR beta chain described here comes from a study of blood T cells in healthy people across ages. This CDR3 comprises 15 residues. Germline V lookup: CDR1 LGHDT, CDR2 YNNKEL (reference sequence). Study-level results: Reliance upon unsorted PBMCs precluded definitive naive versus antigen-experienced comparison.

A J-beta primer mix and a sample-barcoded 5' primer were used in a second PCR of roughly 7 to 12 cycles. TCRdb reprocessed the 5' RACE reads with MiXCR, giving one entry per CDR3 protein. The sample lists more than 450,000 distinct CDR3 sequences, around 27% occurring once. This clonotype was recorded a few times. Antigen: not known. Per sample, no less than 5.5 micrograms of total RNA were extracted. These data were likewise used in another study, on T cells of mothers and their children. That publication notes: All RNA that had been extracted was used for cDNA synthesis at 1.5 ug per 15 ul.

V gene TRBV3-1 combines with J gene TRBJ2-5, with 9 positions matching TRBD2. The DNA end is a closer match to TRBJ2-7, so the J assignment may be wrong. The sequence was obtained from a boy aged 2 to 10 in good health. Sequenced material: blood. CDR3 nucleotides: TGTGCCAGCAGCCCGTTTAGCGGGAGCTCCTACGAGCAGTACTTC. Translating gives CASSPFSGSSYEQYF.